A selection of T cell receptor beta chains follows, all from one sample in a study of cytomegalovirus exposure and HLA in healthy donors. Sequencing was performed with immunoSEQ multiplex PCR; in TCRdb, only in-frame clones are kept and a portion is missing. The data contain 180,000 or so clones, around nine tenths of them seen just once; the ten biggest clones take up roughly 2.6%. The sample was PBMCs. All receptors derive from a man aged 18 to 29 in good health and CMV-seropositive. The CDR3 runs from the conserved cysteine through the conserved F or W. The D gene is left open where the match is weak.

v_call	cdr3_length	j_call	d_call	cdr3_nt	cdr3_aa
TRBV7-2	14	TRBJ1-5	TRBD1	TGTGCCAGCAGTTTGGGACAGTTAAATCAGCCCCAGCATTTT	CASSLGQLNQPQHF
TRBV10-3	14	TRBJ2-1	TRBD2	TGTGCCATCAGTCCGGGACTAGGGAACAATGAGCAGTTCTTC	CAISPGLGNNEQFF
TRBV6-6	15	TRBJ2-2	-	TGTGCCAGCAGTAACAACCCGACAGTCACCGGGGAGCTGTTTTTT	CASSNNPTVTGELFF
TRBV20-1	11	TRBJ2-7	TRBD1	TGCAGTGCAGGGGACAGCTACGAGCAGTACTTC	CSAGDSYEQYF
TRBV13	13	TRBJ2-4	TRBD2	TGTGCCAGCAGCAGAGCGGGAGAGGGCATTCAGTACTTC	CASSRAGEGIQYF
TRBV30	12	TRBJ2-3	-	TGTGCCTGGGGACTTTTCACAGATACGCAGTATTTT	CAWGLFTDTQYF
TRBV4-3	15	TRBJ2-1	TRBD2	TGCGCCAGCAGCCACGGGACTAGGAGCGGCAATGAGCAGTTCTTC	CASSHGTRSGNEQFF
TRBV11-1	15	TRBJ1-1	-	TGTGCCAGCAGCTTATTGACTTCCCACCCCACTGAAGCTTTCTTT	CASSLLTSHPTEAFF
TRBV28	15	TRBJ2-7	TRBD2	TGTGCCAGCAGTTGGGGACTAGCGGGAGAGGGCGAGCAGTACTTC	CASSWGLAGEGEQYF
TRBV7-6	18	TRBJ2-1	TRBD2	TGTGCCAGCAGTGGGACTAGCGGGACTACGTCCCCCTTCTATGAGCAGTTCTTC	CASSGTSGTTSPFYEQFF
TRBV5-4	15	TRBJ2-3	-	TGTGCCAGCAGCCCACCGCGCGGGGTCACAGATACGCAGTATTTT	CASSPPRGVTDTQYF
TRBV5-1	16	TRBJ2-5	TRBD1	TGCGCCAGCAGCTCCCTAAACGGACAGGGGAAAGAGACCCAGTACTTC	CASSSLNGQGKETQYF
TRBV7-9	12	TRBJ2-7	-	TGTGCCAGCAGCTTTGCAGGTGGAGAGCAGTACTTC	CASSFAGGEQYF
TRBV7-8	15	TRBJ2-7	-	TGTGCCAGCAGCCCACAGACCCAAATCCCCTACGAGCAGTACTTC	CASSPQTQIPYEQYF